The rows below give T cell receptor beta chains drawn from one sample of a study of T cell repertoires in cytomegalovirus infection. Each CDR3 protein is one row after TCRdb ran MiXCR on the reads. The profile shows almost 300,000 distinct CDR3 sequences, around 10% of them singletons. The sequencing input was PBMCs. These receptors were collected from a human donor in good health (CMV status not recorded). Some clones in this sample may be carry-over from other donors' samples. Both conserved end residues are part of each CDR3. Fields, in order: D gene, J gene, clone size, V gene, CDR3 protein, CDR3 DNA. D genes are given only for firm matches. Clone size, where shown, is once, few, many, or a class for clones that have expanded.

>.|TRBJ1-1|many|TRBV20-1
CSASGRGTVNTEAFF
TGCAGTGCTAGTGGGCGGGGGACGGTGAACACTGAAGCTTTCTTT
>.|TRBJ2-1|many|TRBV6-2/TRBV6-3
CASSYRSLLSYNEQFF
TGTGCCAGCAGTTACCGGTCTCTGCTTTCCTACAATGAGCAGTTCTTC
>TRBD2|TRBJ2-1|few|TRBV9
CASSVAVRGGLSYNEQFF
TGTGCCAGCAGCGTAGCGGTGCGGGGGGGTCTTTCCTACAATGAGCAGTTCTTC
>TRBD1|TRBJ1-2|few|TRBV20-1
CSARDHRDSLSNYGYTF
TGCAGTGCTAGAGACCATAGGGACAGTTTGTCCAACTATGGCTACACCTTC
>.|TRBJ1-1|many|TRBV28
CASSLSSSMNTEAFF
TGTGCCAGCAGTTTAAGTAGTTCTATGAACACTGAAGCTTTCTTT
>.|TRBJ1-1|.|TRBV28
CANIEGMKTEAFF
TGTGCCAACATAGAGGGTATGAAAACTGAAGCTTTCTTT
>TRBD1|TRBJ1-5|many|TRBV14
CASSQVEQGLLIGNQPQHF
TGTGCCAGCAGCCAAGTGGAACAGGGGCTCTTAATAGGCAATCAGCCCCAGCATTTT
>.|TRBJ2-7|.|TRBV5-1
CASSIDYSTGEQYF
TGCGCCAGCAGCATTGACTACTCAACGGGTGAGCAGTACTTC
>.|TRBJ1-1|many|TRBV12-3/TRBV12-4
CASTLPGQNTEAFF
TGTGCCAGCACTCTTCCGGGACAGAACACTGAAGCTTTCTTT
>.|TRBJ1-5|many|TRBV7-9
CASQGPKEPQHF
TGTGCCAGTCAGGGACCCAAGGAGCCCCAGCATTTT
>TRBD1|TRBJ2-1|many|TRBV6-6
CASSYDRGQFF
TGTGCCAGCAGTTACGACAGGGGGCAGTTCTTC
>.|TRBJ2-4|few|TRBV18
CASFTSGHGDIQYF
TGTGCCAGCTTCACGAGCGGCCATGGAGACATTCAGTACTTC
>.|TRBJ2-7|many|TRBV4-2
CASSPEGGKQYF
TGTGCCAGCAGCCCAGAGGGGGGAAAGCAGTACTTC
>.|TRBJ2-1|.|TRBV20-1
CSARRGGYEQFF
TGCAGTGCTCGCAGGGGTGGGTATGAGCAGTTCTTC
>TRBD2|TRBJ2-3|.|TRBV18
CASSPQAGGTDTQYF
TGTGCCAGCTCACCACAGGCGGGAGGCACAGATACGCAGTATTTT
>.|TRBJ2-2|.|TRBV10-3
CAISESGLILFF
TGTGCCATCAGTGAGTCGGGTCTCATCCTGTTTTTT
>TRBD1|TRBJ1-3|many|TRBV4-2
CASSPQGAGNTIYF
TGTGCCAGCAGCCCCCAGGGGGCTGGAAACACCATATATTTT
>.|TRBJ1-2|many|TRBV19
CATSSTWTGRGYGYTF
TGTGCCACCTCTTCGACGTGGACGGGGAGAGGCTATGGCTACACCTTC
>.|TRBJ1-3|many|TRBV6-1
CASSRFQGRRNTIYF
TGTGCCAGCAGCCGCTTCCAGGGTAGGAGAAACACCATATATTTT
>.|TRBJ1-2|many|TRBV10-3
CAISGGGDRQSGYTF
TGTGCCATCAGTGGAGGGGGGGACCGACAGAGTGGCTACACCTTC
>.|TRBJ2-7|many|TRBV7-2
CASSPQRGRYEQYF
TGTGCCAGCAGCCCTCAACGGGGGCGTTACGAGCAGTACTTC
>TRBD2|TRBJ2-3|many|TRBV5-1
CASSPTSGGDTQYF
TGCGCCAGCAGCCCGACTAGCGGGGGGGATACGCAGTATTTT
>.|TRBJ2-6|many|TRBV7-2
CASSLAWGANVLTF
TGTGCCAGCAGCTTAGCGTGGGGGGCCAACGTCCTGACTTTC
>.|TRBJ1-6|many|TRBV6-6
CASSPWTYNSPLHF
TGTGCCAGCAGTCCTTGGACCTATAATTCACCCCTCCACTTT
>.|TRBJ2-2|.|TRBV18
CASSPPLQGNTGELFF
TGTGCCAGCTCACCACCCCTTCAGGGCAACACCGGGGAGCTGTTTTTT
>TRBD2|TRBJ2-2|many|TRBV2
CASSPGLAVSGELFF
TGTGCCAGCAGTCCGGGACTAGCGGTATCCGGGGAGCTGTTTTTT
>TRBD1|TRBJ2-7|few|TRBV29-1
CSANRGLGYEQYF
TGCAGCGCAAACAGGGGGCTTGGGTACGAGCAGTACTTC
>TRBD1|TRBJ2-1|few|TRBV20-1
CSATGPGTGSYNEQFF
TGCAGTGCTACGGGGCCCGGGACAGGCTCCTACAATGAGCAGTTCTTC
>TRBD2|TRBJ2-5|many|TRBV20-1
CSARSGREETQYF
TGCAGTGCTAGGAGCGGGAGGGAAGAGACCCAGTACTTC
>TRBD1|TRBJ2-2|.|TRBV27
CASSLAQGVRTGELFF
TGTGCCAGCAGTTTGGCACAGGGGGTTCGCACCGGGGAGCTGTTTTTT
>TRBD2|TRBJ2-3|many|TRBV20-1
CSASHGGLAGALRDTQYF
TGCAGTGCTAGCCACGGAGGACTAGCGGGGGCCCTTAGGGATACGCAGTATTTT
>.|TRBJ1-2|many|TRBV7-9
CASTSLGVRGGYGYTF
TGTGCCAGCACCAGTCTAGGTGTCAGGGGAGGGTATGGCTACACCTTC
>TRBD2|TRBJ2-1|few|TRBV29-1
CSVTQRLAGPNEQFF
TGCAGCGTGACCCAAAGGCTAGCGGGACCCAATGAGCAGTTCTTC
>.|TRBJ2-1|many|TRBV7-2
CASSLGGTGNEQFF
TGTGCCAGCAGCTTAGGGGGAACTGGGAATGAGCAGTTCTTC
>TRBD2|TRBJ2-1|few|TRBV20-1
CSLGSGRTIEQFF
TGCAGCCTGGGGAGCGGGAGGACAATTGAGCAGTTCTTC
>.|TRBJ1-1|many|TRBV7-3
CASRLSLNTEAFF
TGTGCCAGCCGCCTGTCCCTAAACACTGAAGCTTTCTTT
>.|TRBJ2-3|many|TRBV7-2
CASSLSQKGQYF
TGTGCCAGCAGCTTATCCCAAAAGGGGCAGTATTTT
>.|TRBJ1-5|many|TRBV10-3
CAISESVTSTGDQPQHF
TGTGCCATCAGTGAGTCGGTTACATCCACGGGGGATCAGCCCCAGCATTTT
>.|TRBJ2-2|many|TRBV7-2
CASSLMEPRVTGELFF
TGTGCCAGCAGCTTAATGGAACCTCGAGTCACCGGGGAGCTGTTTTTT
>.|TRBJ2-1|many|TRBV7-9
CASSHVGGPDYNEQFF
TGTGCCAGCAGCCACGTCGGGGGGCCCGATTACAATGAGCAGTTCTTC
>.|TRBJ1-2|.|TRBV3-1
CASSHQGTTVNYGYTF
TGTGCCAGCAGCCATCAAGGAACAACGGTGAACTATGGCTACACCTTC
>TRBD1|TRBJ1-2|few|TRBV7-9
CASRGTGGYGYTF
TGTGCCAGCAGGGGGACAGGGGGCTATGGCTACACCTTC
>TRBD2|TRBJ2-5|many|TRBV7-6
CASSISGTGDQYF
TGTGCCAGCAGCATTAGCGGGACGGGGGACCAGTACTTC
>.|TRBJ2-1|many|TRBV7-8
CASSLEGFYNEQFF
TGTGCCAGCAGCTTAGAAGGTTTCTACAATGAGCAGTTCTTC
>.|TRBJ1-2|few|TRBV28
CASSPFSYGYTF
TGTGCCAGCAGCCCCTTTAGCTATGGCTACACCTTC
>TRBD2|TRBJ2-1|.|TRBV20-1
CSAFGGGTEQFF
TGCAGTGCCTTCGGCGGGGGTACTGAGCAGTTCTTC
>.|TRBJ2-1|many|TRBV7-8
CASSSIPRSGYGHNEQFF
TGTGCCAGCAGCTCCATACCGAGGTCGGGGTATGGACACAATGAGCAGTTCTTC
>TRBD2|TRBJ2-6|many|TRBV19
CASSIGGGSHRNGANVLTF
TGTGCCAGTAGTATAGGGGGGGGATCCCATCGTAATGGGGCCAACGTCCTGACTTTC
>TRBD1|TRBJ2-4|few|TRBV20-1
CSASGQGKSIQYF
TGCAGTGCTAGCGGACAGGGGAAAAGCATTCAGTACTTC
>TRBD1|TRBJ1-2|many|TRBV29-1
CSVGDRDSGYTF
TGCAGCGTTGGGGACAGGGATTCTGGCTACACCTTC
>.|TRBJ1-4|many|TRBV7-9
CASSLEDEKLFF
TGTGCCAGCAGCCTGGAGGATGAAAAACTGTTTTTT
>.|TRBJ1-1|many|TRBV7-9
CASSPRSGKNTEAFF
TGTGCCAGCAGCCCGCGTTCTGGGAAGAACACTGAAGCTTTCTTT
>.|TRBJ1-6|.|TRBV28
CASSPSDTHYNSPLHF
TGTGCCAGCAGTCCCTCGGACACACACTATAATTCACCCCTCCACTTT
>.|TRBJ2-1|many|TRBV10-3
CAINGRSSYNEQFF
TGTGCCATCAATGGCCGGAGCTCCTACAATGAGCAGTTCTTC